This passage covers 14 T cell receptor beta chains from one sample sequenced in a study of T cell changes during pregnancy in multiple sclerosis. Data came from immunoSEQ multiplex PCR; TCRdb stores just in-frame clones and leaves some out. This sample has roughly 68,000 clones, with 92% found just once. This sample comprised peripheral blood, obtained in the second trimester of pregnancy. The receptors derive from a female donor in good health, enrolled as a control in a pregnancy study.

V is TRBV7-8 and J is TRBJ1-1; no definite D call. Germline loops: CDR1 SGHVS, CDR2 FQNEAQ. This CDR3 is 15 amino acids long. The V end was cut by 1 base, the J end by 1 base, with 10 bases between. Written as DNA, the CDR3 is TGTGCCAGCAGCTTAGAACGGGTCTCGAACACTGAAGCTTTCTTT. Its translation is CASSLERVSNTEAFF.

The CDR3 loop is CAISPDRNTEAFF. The CDR3 region has the DNA TGTGCCATCAGCCCGGACAGGAACACTGAAGCTTTCTTT. The V and J genes are TRBV10-3 and TRBJ1-1; a possible D gene is TRBD1 (6 bases). CDR3 length: 13 residues. The ends were cut back, 6 bases at V and 1 base at J, with 9 bases in the middle. The germline V gene encodes CDR1 ENHRY and CDR2 SYGVKD.

The chain links TRBV27 to TRBJ2-7; the match to TRBD1 covers 9 bases. Germline CDR1 reads MNHEY; CDR2 reads SMNVEV (reference sequence). V lost 5 bases and J lost 5; bases outside the gene matches: 13. The CDR3 loop spans 16 amino acids. CDR3 bases: TGTGCCAGCAGTCCAATCTCCGGGACAGGGCCCCACGAGCAGTACTTC. Protein: CASSPISGTGPHEQYF.

CDR3 sequence: CASSQGTSDTGELFF. Written as DNA, the CDR3 is TGTGCCAGCAGCCAAGGGACTAGCGACACCGGGGAGCTGTTTTTT. This chain uses TRBV4-2 with TRBJ2-2; 9 nucleotides line up with TRBD2. Germline V gives CDR1 LGHNA, CDR2 YNFKEQ. The V and J ends lost 1 base and 3 bases, in that order; junction bases with no gene match: 0. The CDR3 totals 15 residues.

The V gene is TRBV10-2, the J gene TRBJ2-1, with 8 bases matching TRBD2. This CDR3 has 14 residues. CDR1 WSHSY and CDR2 SAAADI come from the germline V gene. The V segment lost 6 bases and the J segment 8 bases; nucleotides outside the gene matches: 9. The CDR3 loop reads CASREGREVDEQFF. The DNA for the CDR3 is TGCGCCAGCAGAGAGGGGCGGGAGGTCGATGAGCAGTTCTTC.

This clone showed up just once. This chain's CDR3 is CASSYRDRATDTQYF. The CDR3 nucleotides read TGTGCCAGCAGCTACCGGGACAGGGCTACCGATACGCAGTATTTT. The chain links TRBV6-4 to TRBJ2-3, with 9 bases that match TRBD1. Germline lookup yields CDR1 MRHNA and CDR2 SNTAGT. The CDR3 loop spans 15 amino acids. V lost 6 bases, J lost 6 bases, and 10 bases stayed unmatched.

The table lists this clone with a count of one. The chain links TRBV7-9 to TRBJ1-1; D gene ambiguous. V was clipped by 3 bases and J by 4 bases, with 9 bases between them. CDR1 is SEHNR, CDR2 FQNEAQ, per germline (reference sequence). This CDR3 has 13 amino acids. CDR3 protein: CASSFLPGTEAFF. Written as DNA, the CDR3 is TGTGCCAGCAGCTTTCTTCCAGGCACTGAAGCTTTCTTT.

The rearrangement joins TRBV29-1 to TRBJ2-4, with D perhaps TRBD1 (6 bases). Looked up from germline, CDR1 is SQVTM and CDR2 is ANQGSEA. Trimming left V 7 bases short and J 6 bases short, with 19 bases between. The CDR3 extends over 14 amino acids. CDR3: CSAHEFGDINIQYF. CDR3 nucleotide sequence: TGCAGCGCGCATGAGTTCGGGGACATAAACATTCAGTACTTC.

This sequence joins TRBV11-2 and TRBJ2-1, with TRBD2 as a possible D gene (6 bases). Germline CDR1 reads SGHAT; CDR2 reads FQNNGV. V was trimmed by 2 bases and J by 0 bases, leaving 8 bases between them. The CDR3 runs 15 residues. The CDR3 DNA follows: TGTGCCAGCAGCTTAAGGCGGGACTCCTACAATGAGCAGTTCTTC. It encodes CASSLRRDSYNEQFF.

The rearrangement uses TRBV4-3 and TRBJ2-1, with 7 bases identical to TRBD2. The CDR3 has 17 residues. V lost 0 bases, J lost 8 bases, and 13 bases stayed unmatched. Per germline, CDR1 LGHNA and CDR2 YSLEER. The CDR3 here is CASSQDLGGEGRDEQFF. Written as DNA, the CDR3 is TGCGCCAGCAGCCAAGATTTGGGGGGGGAAGGGCGGGATGAGCAGTTCTTC.

The chain joins TRBV6-1 to TRBJ2-3; 9 nucleotides match TRBD2. The V gene's germline CDR1 is MNHNS and CDR2 SASEGT. V lost 1 base to trimming and J lost 7 bases; unmatched junction nucleotides: 6. The CDR3 runs 15 residues. The CDR3 DNA follows: TGTGCCAGCAGTGAAGGCGCGGGGGGGCCCAATACGCAGTATTTT. This codes for CASSEGAGGPNTQYF.

The chain has TRBV9 and TRBJ2-1; D is possibly TRBD2 (6 bases). CDR3 length equals 18 residues. Germline CDR1 SGDLS, CDR2 YYNGEE. V was trimmed by 4 bases and J by 0 bases, leaving 20 bases between them. The CDR3 sequence: CASSPRGWGGASYNEQFF. The CDR3 nucleotides read TGTGCCAGCAGCCCGAGGGGTTGGGGCGGGGCCTCCTACAATGAGCAGTTCTTC.

The rearrangement uses TRBV7-9 and TRBJ1-4; 9 nucleotides match TRBD1. After removal of 4 bases from V and 6 bases from J, the junction contained 9 bases not matched to a gene. The CDR3 has 16 residues. CDR1 and CDR2 from the germline V gene are SEHNR and FQNEAQ (reference sequence). The CDR3 reads CASSSRQGVWDEKLFF. CDR3 DNA: TGTGCCAGCAGCTCTAGACAGGGGGTATGGGATGAAAAACTGTTTTTT.

The CDR3 region is CASSSLSGTIYF. Here the CDR3 DNA reads TGTGCCAGCAGCTCCCTCTCGGGCACCATATATTTT. V and J are TRBV9 and TRBJ1-3; D uncertain. Germline V CDR1 and CDR2: SGDLS, YYNGEE. CDR3 length: 12 residues. V was trimmed by 4 bases and J by 9 bases, leaving 11 bases between them.